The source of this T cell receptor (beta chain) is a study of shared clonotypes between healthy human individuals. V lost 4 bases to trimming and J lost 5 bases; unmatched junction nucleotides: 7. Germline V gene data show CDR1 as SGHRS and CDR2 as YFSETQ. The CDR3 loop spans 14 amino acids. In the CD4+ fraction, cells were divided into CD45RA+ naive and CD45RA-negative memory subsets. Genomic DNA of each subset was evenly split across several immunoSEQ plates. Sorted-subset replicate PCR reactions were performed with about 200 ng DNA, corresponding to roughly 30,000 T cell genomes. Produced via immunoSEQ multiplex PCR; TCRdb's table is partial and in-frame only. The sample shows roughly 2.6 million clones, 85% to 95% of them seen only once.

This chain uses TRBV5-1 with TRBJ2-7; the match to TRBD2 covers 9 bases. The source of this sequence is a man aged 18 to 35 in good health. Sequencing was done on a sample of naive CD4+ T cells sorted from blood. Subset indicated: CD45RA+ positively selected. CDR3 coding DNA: TGCGCCAGCAGCCAAGAGACTAGCGGCCACGAGCAGTACTTC. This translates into CASSQETSGHEQYF. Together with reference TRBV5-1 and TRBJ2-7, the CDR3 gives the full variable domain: KAGVTQTPRYLIKTRGQQVTLSCSPISGHRSVSWYQQTPGQGLQFLFEYFSETQRNKGNFPGRFSGRQFSNSRSEMNVSTLELGDSALYLCASSQETSGHEQYFGPGTRLTVT.